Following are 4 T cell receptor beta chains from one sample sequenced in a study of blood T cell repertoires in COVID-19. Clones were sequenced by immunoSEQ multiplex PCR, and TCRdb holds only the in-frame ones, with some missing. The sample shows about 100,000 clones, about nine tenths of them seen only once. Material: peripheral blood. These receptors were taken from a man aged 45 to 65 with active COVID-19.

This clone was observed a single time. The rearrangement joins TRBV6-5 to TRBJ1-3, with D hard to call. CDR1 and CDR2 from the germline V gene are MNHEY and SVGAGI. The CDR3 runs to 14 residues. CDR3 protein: CATKAGSTGNTIYF. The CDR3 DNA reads TGTGCGACGAAGGCGGGGTCGACTGGAAACACCATATATTTT.

The CDR3 coding sequence is TGTGCCAGCAGCTTATTGTCCAGCGGGGCGAACAATGAGCAGTTCTTC. This codes for CASSLLSSGANNEQFF. This rearrangement joins TRBV7-8 to TRBJ2-1, with 7 bases lining up with TRBD2. CDR3 length: 16 residues. The germline V gene encodes CDR1 SGHVS and CDR2 FQNEAQ. With V trimmed by 2 bases and J by 5 bases, 9 bases remained unmatched.

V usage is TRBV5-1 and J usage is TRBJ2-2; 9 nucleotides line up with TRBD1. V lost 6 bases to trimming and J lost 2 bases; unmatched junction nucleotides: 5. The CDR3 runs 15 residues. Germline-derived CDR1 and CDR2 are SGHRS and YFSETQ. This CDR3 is CASTWDRANTGELFF. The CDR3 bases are TGCGCCAGCACCTGGGACAGGGCTAACACCGGGGAGCTGTTTTTT.

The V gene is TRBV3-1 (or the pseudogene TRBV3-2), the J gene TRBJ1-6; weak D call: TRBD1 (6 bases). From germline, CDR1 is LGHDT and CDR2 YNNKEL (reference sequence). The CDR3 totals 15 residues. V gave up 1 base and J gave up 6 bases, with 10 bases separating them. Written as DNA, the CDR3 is TGTGCCAGCAGCCAAGGTCAGGGGCTTAATTCACCCCTCCACTTT. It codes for CASSQGQGLNSPLHF.